These T cell receptor beta chains were read from a single sample in a study of beta chain features in type 1 diabetes. Libraries were prepared by immunoSEQ multiplex PCR; TCRdb keeps only in-frame clonotypes and omits some of them. The sample lists some 700,000 clones, 13% occurring once. Material: naive CD4+ T cells from blood. The receptors come from a man aged 18 to 35 with type 1 diabetes. The conserved cysteine and the conserved F or W are not part of the CDR3 here.

V gene	CDR3 protein
TRBV7-9	ASSIQGIPEAF
TRBV29-1	SVDSGVNTEAF
TRBV6-5	ASSFHLGGGYEQY
TRBV10-3	AISEGTGTYGYT
TRBV9	ASSGLAGGRTDTQY
TRBV9	ASSLTGEVETQY
TRBV11-2	ASSRGLGDGYT
TRBV28	ASSLLGPSSYEQY
TRBV19	ASSQSVPPYGYT
TRBV5-4	ASSSGTSGGVETQY
TRBV4-1	ASSQVGGAARYGYT
TRBV7-2	ASSLGRQSYEQY
TRBV13	ASSTHNPPYGYT
TRBV7-2	ASSLGRNEKLF
TRBV18	ASSPPGDNSYEQY
TRBV7-2	ASSPAQGDGYT
TRBV7-9	ASSFIGQGPVST
TRBV7-2	ASSLAWVNTEAF
TRBV30	AWSVGWGTEAF
TRBV30	ACRRGASTDTQY
TRBV7-2	ASSLVLYSNQPQH
TRBV29-1	SVLRGDYGYT
TRBV5-1	ASREGPPTGELF